This is a list of T cell receptor beta chains from one sample in a study of cytomegalovirus exposure and HLA in healthy donors. The protocol was immunoSEQ multiplex PCR, while the TCRdb copy is restricted to in-frame clones and leaves out a portion. The sample yields some 170,000 clones, around 79% seen once. Specimen: PBMCs. The receptors derive from a man in his forties in good health and CMV-seropositive. The CDR3 runs from the conserved cysteine through the conserved F or W. Each record gives: V gene, D gene, clone size, J gene, CDR3 DNA, CDR3 protein. A D gene is named only where the DNA matches it firmly. The size entry is marked missing in some rows and otherwise reads once, few, many or a size class.

V gene: TRBV19
D gene: TRBD2
clone size: few
J gene: TRBJ2-2
CDR3 DNA: TGTGCCAGTAGTATGGTAGCGGGAGCGAACACCGGGGAGCTGTTTTTT
CDR3 protein: CASSMVAGANTGELFF

V gene: TRBV7-9
D gene: .
clone size: .
J gene: TRBJ1-2
CDR3 DNA: TGTGCCAGCAGCTTAGTGCAGGGTAACTATGGCTACACCTTC
CDR3 protein: CASSLVQGNYGYTF

V gene: TRBV5-1
D gene: TRBD1
clone size: .
J gene: TRBJ1-4
CDR3 DNA: TGCGCCAGCAGCCCCGGGACAGGGGTTGAAAAACTGTTTTTT
CDR3 protein: CASSPGTGVEKLFF

V gene: TRBV9
D gene: .
clone size: few
J gene: TRBJ2-6
CDR3 DNA: TGTGCCAGCAGCCCCAGGCAGGTGAGGGCCAACGGCCTGACTTTC
CDR3 protein: CASSPRQVRANGLTF

V gene: TRBV27
D gene: .
clone size: .
J gene: TRBJ2-7
CDR3 DNA: TGTGCCAGCAGTAGCGGGCAGTGGGATTACGAGCAGTACTTC
CDR3 protein: CASSSGQWDYEQYF

V gene: TRBV4-1
D gene: .
clone size: few
J gene: TRBJ1-5
CDR3 DNA: TGCGCCAGCAGCGGGAGTTTGGCGAGCAATCAGCCCCAGCATTTT
CDR3 protein: CASSGSLASNQPQHF

V gene: TRBV27
D gene: .
clone size: once
J gene: TRBJ2-1
CDR3 DNA: TGTGCCAGCCGTCGATTTGGCCTAGCCGCCAATGAGCAGTTCTTC
CDR3 protein: CASRRFGLAANEQFF

V gene: TRBV19
D gene: TRBD1
clone size: .
J gene: TRBJ1-5
CDR3 DNA: TGTGCCAGTAGTCCTTGGACAGGGGGGAGCAATCAGCCCCAGCATTTT
CDR3 protein: CASSPWTGGSNQPQHF

V gene: TRBV5-5
D gene: .
clone size: .
J gene: TRBJ2-1
CDR3 DNA: TGTGCCAGCAGCCACCCGACACAGGCATACAATGAGCAGTTCTTC
CDR3 protein: CASSHPTQAYNEQFF

V gene: TRBV10-3
D gene: TRBD1
clone size: .
J gene: TRBJ2-2
CDR3 DNA: TGTGCCATCAGCCGACAGGGATCCGGGGAGCTGTTTTTT
CDR3 protein: CAISRQGSGELFF

V gene: TRBV9
D gene: TRBD2
clone size: .
J gene: TRBJ2-7
CDR3 DNA: TGTGCCAGCAGCGTAACTGCGGGAGGGCCCTTCGAGCAGTACTTC
CDR3 protein: CASSVTAGGPFEQYF

V gene: TRBV28
D gene: .
clone size: .
J gene: TRBJ1-5
CDR3 DNA: TGTGCCAGCAGAGAGGGTTTAAATCAGCCCCAGCATTTT
CDR3 protein: CASREGLNQPQHF

V gene: TRBV19
D gene: .
clone size: .
J gene: TRBJ2-5
CDR3 DNA: TGTGCCAGTAGTTTCACCTGGACTGGGCAAGAGACCCAGTACTTC
CDR3 protein: CASSFTWTGQETQYF

V gene: TRBV28
D gene: .
clone size: .
J gene: TRBJ2-7
CDR3 DNA: TGTGCCAGCAGACCACTCTACGCGGAGAAGAGCTACGAGCAGTACTTC
CDR3 protein: CASRPLYAEKSYEQYF

V gene: TRBV11-3
D gene: TRBD2
clone size: .
J gene: TRBJ2-4
CDR3 DNA: TGTGCCAGCAGCTTGGGCGGGAGGGGCCTCCCCAAAAACAGTCAGTACTTC
CDR3 protein: CASSLGGRGLPKNSQYF

V gene: TRBV2
D gene: .
clone size: .
J gene: TRBJ1-1
CDR3 DNA: TGTGCCAGCAGTGGGGGGGTTAGTACTGAAGCTTTCTTT
CDR3 protein: CASSGGVSTEAFF

V gene: TRBV7-8
D gene: TRBD2
clone size: few
J gene: TRBJ2-1
CDR3 DNA: TGTGCCAGCAGCCTGGGACTAGCGGCCGGGAATGAGCAGTTCTTC
CDR3 protein: CASSLGLAAGNEQFF

V gene: TRBV9
D gene: .
clone size: .
J gene: TRBJ2-2
CDR3 DNA: TGTGCCAGCAGCCCTACCTGGACCGGGGAGCTGTTTTTT
CDR3 protein: CASSPTWTGELFF

V gene: TRBV7-9
D gene: .
clone size: .
J gene: TRBJ2-2
CDR3 DNA: TGTGCCAGCAGGCAGGGACTTACGGGGACCGGGGAGCTGTTTTTT
CDR3 protein: CASRQGLTGTGELFF

V gene: TRBV5-1
D gene: .
clone size: .
J gene: TRBJ1-4
CDR3 DNA: TGCGCCAGCAGCACCAATGGGGGGGCTAATGAAAAACTGTTTTTT
CDR3 protein: CASSTNGGANEKLFF

V gene: TRBV9
D gene: TRBD2
clone size: .
J gene: TRBJ2-7
CDR3 DNA: TGTGCCAGCAGCGTAGGGGAGGGACCCTACGAGCAGTACTTC
CDR3 protein: CASSVGEGPYEQYF

V gene: TRBV7-9
D gene: TRBD2
clone size: .
J gene: TRBJ2-7
CDR3 DNA: TGTTCCAGCAGCTTAGATCTAGCGGCGGCAGGGGAGCAGTACTTC
CDR3 protein: CSSSLDLAAAGEQYF

V gene: TRBV7-2
D gene: TRBD2
clone size: once
J gene: TRBJ2-5
CDR3 DNA: TGTGCCAGCAGTCCCCAGCGGGAGGGCCGATGGGGGGAGACCCAGTACTTC
CDR3 protein: CASSPQREGRWGETQYF

V gene: TRBV7-9
D gene: .
clone size: .
J gene: TRBJ2-7
CDR3 DNA: TGTGCCAGCAACCCACCAGGGTCCTACGAGCAGTACTTC
CDR3 protein: CASNPPGSYEQYF

V gene: TRBV10-1
D gene: TRBD2
clone size: .
J gene: TRBJ2-2
CDR3 DNA: TGCGCCAGCAGTGTCCTAGCGGATCCCACCGGGGAGCTGTTTTTT
CDR3 protein: CASSVLADPTGELFF

V gene: TRBV7-2
D gene: TRBD1
clone size: .
J gene: TRBJ1-2
CDR3 DNA: TGTGCCAGCAGTCGGGACAGCCACTATGGCTACACCTTC
CDR3 protein: CASSRDSHYGYTF

V gene: TRBV28
D gene: TRBD1
clone size: .
J gene: TRBJ1-5
CDR3 DNA: TGTGCCAGCAGTAACGCTGAGGGGACAGGGTTCAATCAGCCCCAGCATTTT
CDR3 protein: CASSNAEGTGFNQPQHF

V gene: TRBV28
D gene: .
clone size: once
J gene: TRBJ1-2
CDR3 DNA: TGTGCCACCCTGAAAGCTAGTCCTATTTATGGCTACACCTTC
CDR3 protein: CATLKASPIYGYTF

V gene: TRBV27
D gene: TRBD2
clone size: .
J gene: TRBJ2-7
CDR3 DNA: TGTGCCACCCGACTAGCGGGGTCCTACGAGCAGTACTTC
CDR3 protein: CATRLAGSYEQYF

V gene: TRBV6-1
D gene: TRBD1
clone size: .
J gene: TRBJ1-5
CDR3 DNA: TGTGCCAGCAGTGAAGGATGGGACAGGTGGATGCCCCAGCATTTT
CDR3 protein: CASSEGWDRWMPQHF

V gene: TRBV6-4
D gene: TRBD2
clone size: .
J gene: TRBJ2-1
CDR3 DNA: TGTGCCAGCAGTGCTTATAGCGGGGGAAGTGGCTACAATGAGCAGTTCTTC
CDR3 protein: CASSAYSGGSGYNEQFF

V gene: TRBV18
D gene: .
clone size: .
J gene: TRBJ2-7
CDR3 DNA: TGTGCCAGCTCACCAACGGTTCTCTACGAGCAGTACTTC
CDR3 protein: CASSPTVLYEQYF

V gene: TRBV4-1
D gene: .
clone size: .
J gene: TRBJ2-7
CDR3 DNA: TGCGCCAGCAGCCAGACGGGAGTCCCCGACGCCGAGCAGTACTTC
CDR3 protein: CASSQTGVPDAEQYF

V gene: TRBV29-1
D gene: TRBD2
clone size: few
J gene: TRBJ2-5
CDR3 DNA: TGCAGCGGTAGGGGGGGACTAGCGGGAGACACAGAGACCCAGTACTTC
CDR3 protein: CSGRGGLAGDTETQYF

V gene: TRBV11-2
D gene: TRBD2
clone size: .
J gene: TRBJ2-1
CDR3 DNA: TGTGCCAGCAGCCTATGGTCCACTAGCGGGAGTTACAATGAGCAGTTCTTC
CDR3 protein: CASSLWSTSGSYNEQFF